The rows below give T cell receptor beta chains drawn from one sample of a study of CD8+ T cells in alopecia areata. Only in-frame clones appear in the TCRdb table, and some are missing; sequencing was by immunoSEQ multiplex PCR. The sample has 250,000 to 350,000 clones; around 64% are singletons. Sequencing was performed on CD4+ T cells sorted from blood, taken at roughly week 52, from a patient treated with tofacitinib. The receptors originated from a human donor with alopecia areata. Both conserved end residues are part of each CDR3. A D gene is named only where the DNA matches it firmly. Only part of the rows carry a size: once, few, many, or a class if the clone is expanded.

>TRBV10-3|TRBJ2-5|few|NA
TGTGCCATCAGTGGTAACAGTCAAGAGACCCAGTACTTC
CAISGNSQETQYF
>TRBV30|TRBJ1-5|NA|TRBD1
TGTGCCTGGAGGCCGCAGGGGGCAGGGAGCAATCAGCCCCAGCATTTT
CAWRPQGAGSNQPQHF
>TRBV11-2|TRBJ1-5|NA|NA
TGTGCCAGCAGCTTAGATTCTCGGCACAATCAGCCCCAGCATTTT
CASSLDSRHNQPQHF
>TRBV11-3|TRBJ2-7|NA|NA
TGTGCCAGCAGCTCGTCGGGACAAGGAGAGCAGTACTTC
CASSSSGQGEQYF
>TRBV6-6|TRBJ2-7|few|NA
TGTGCCAGCAGGCTAAAGGCAGGTGGCTACGAGCAGTACTTC
CASRLKAGGYEQYF
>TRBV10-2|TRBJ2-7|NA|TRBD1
TGCGCCAGCAGTGCAGGGGGCAGGCCCTACGAGCAGTACTTC
CASSAGGRPYEQYF
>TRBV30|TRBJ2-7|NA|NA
TGTGCCTGGAGTGTTTTGGGCTCTAACGGGCAGTACTTC
CAWSVLGSNGQYF
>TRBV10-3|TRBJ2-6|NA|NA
TGTGCCATCATGGGCCCCAAAACCTCTGGGGCCAACGTCCTGACTTTC
CAIMGPKTSGANVLTF
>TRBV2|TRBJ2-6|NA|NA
TGTGCCACCTCTGGGGCCAACGTCCTGACTTTC
CATSGANVLTF
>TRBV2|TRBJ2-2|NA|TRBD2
TGTGCCAGCAGACGGACTAGCGGCGGGACCGGGGAGCTGTTTTTT
CASRRTSGGTGELFF
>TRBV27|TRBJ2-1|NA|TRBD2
TGTGCCAGCAGTTTAGGGCTAGCGGGATACAATGAGCAGTTCTTC
CASSLGLAGYNEQFF
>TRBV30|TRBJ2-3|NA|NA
TGTGCCTGGAGTGTACTAACACCTAGCACAGATACGCAGTATTTT
CAWSVLTPSTDTQYF
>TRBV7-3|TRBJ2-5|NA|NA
TGTGCCAGCAGCTTATCGGGCCAGAGCTCGGAGACCCAGTACTTC
CASSLSGQSSETQYF
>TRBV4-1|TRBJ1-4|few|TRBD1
TGCGCCAGCAGCCAAGGCCCTACAGGGGCCTACGAAAAACTGTTTTTT
CASSQGPTGAYEKLFF
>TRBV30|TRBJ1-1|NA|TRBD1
TGTGCCGGACAGGGTCGGAACACTGAAGCTTTCTTT
CAGQGRNTEAFF
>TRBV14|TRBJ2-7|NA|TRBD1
TGTGCCAGCAGCCAACTGGGACAGAACTCCTACGAGCAGTACTTC
CASSQLGQNSYEQYF
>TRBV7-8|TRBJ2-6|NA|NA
TGTGCCAGCGGTCCGAGTTTTGGGGCCAACGTCCTGACTTTC
CASGPSFGANVLTF
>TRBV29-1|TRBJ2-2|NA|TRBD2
TGCAGCGTTGGATCTAGCGGGGGTAGTGGGACCGGGGAGCTGTTTTTT
CSVGSSGGSGTGELFF
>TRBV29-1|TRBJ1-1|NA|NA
TGCAGCGTTGGGGGAGGGGGTACTGAAGCTTTCTTT
CSVGGGGTEAFF
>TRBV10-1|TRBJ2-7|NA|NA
TGCGCCAGCAGTGAGTCGGGGGTCCACGAGCAGTACTTC
CASSESGVHEQYF
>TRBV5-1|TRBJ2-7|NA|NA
TGCGCCAGCAGCTTGTTGGGAGGCAGTACCTACGAGCAGTACTTC
CASSLLGGSTYEQYF
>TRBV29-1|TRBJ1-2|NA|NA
TGCAGCGTTGACGGGTATGGGGGCTACACCTTC
CSVDGYGGYTF
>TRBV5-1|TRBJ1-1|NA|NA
TGCGCCAGCAGCTTGGCCTCGGGGACCAACACTGAAGCTTTCTTT
CASSLASGTNTEAFF
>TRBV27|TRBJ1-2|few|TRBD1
TGTGCCAGCAGTCTAACCTACGACAGGGTCCATGGCTACACCTTC
CASSLTYDRVHGYTF